This TCR beta chain was sequenced for a study of T cell repertoires in cytomegalovirus infection. Points on this clonotype: Its specificity is not known.

The CDR3 covers 14 residues. Looked up from germline, CDR1 is SEHNR and CDR2 is FQNEAQ (reference sequence). The V end lost 1 base, the J end lost 1 base, and 7 bases lay between the germline ends. In TCRdb, the reads were re-called with MiXCR into one record per CDR3 protein. The table has about 830,000 distinct CDR3 sequences, approximately 32% seen once; the top ten hold around an eighth. Study-wide results and caveats: Predominance within the ex vivo response was attributable to HLA-C-restricted CMV-specific TCR beta clonotypes.

The chain recombines TRBV7-9 with TRBJ1-1, with unresolved D. This receptor was obtained from a human donor in good health (CMV status not recorded). Some clones in this sample may be carry-over from other donors' samples. The starting material was cultured CD8+ T cells from PBMCs, obtained from culture after CMV antigen stimulation. The CDR3 bases are TGTGCCAGCAGCTTAGGGTACCAGAACACTGAAGCTTTCTTT. Protein: CASSLGYQNTEAFF.